Presented here are 26 T cell receptor beta chains from one specimen sequenced in a study of human versus mouse CDR3 diversity and MHC coevolution. Sequencing used immunoSEQ multiplex PCR; TCRdb keeps in-frame clones, though not all of them. The sample carries tens of thousands of clones, 90% to 95% recorded once. Sample: naive CD4+ T cells from blood. Noted subset: CD45RO-negative CD62L-positive naive CD4 T cells. The receptor set was obtained from a person in their sixties or seventies in good health.

V and J are TRBV19 and TRBJ1-2; 10 nucleotides line up with TRBD1. The CDR3 consists of 14 residues. Trimming took 7 bases from V and 3 from J; bases not matched to a gene: 5. The germline V gene encodes CDR1 LNHDA and CDR2 SQIVND (reference sequence). CDR3 nucleotide sequence: TGTGCCAGTAAGACGGGACAGGGGTACTATGGCTACACCTTC. It yields the protein CASKTGQGYYGYTF.

This chain connects TRBV10-3 to TRBJ2-3; 7 bases are shared with TRBD2. Germline CDR1 ENHRY, CDR2 SYGVKD. With 5 bases clipped from V and 0 bases from J, the junction kept 8 bases outside the gene matches. The CDR3 length is 16 residues. The CDR3 region is CAISTSAPSSTDTQYF. The CDR3 nucleotides are TGTGCCATCAGTACTAGCGCCCCTTCTAGCACAGATACGCAGTATTTT.

The chain has TRBV6-5 and TRBJ1-2; TRBD1 agrees at 9 bases. The CDR3 sequence is 14 residues long. Germline V lookup: CDR1 MNHEY, CDR2 SVGAGI. The junction had 11 bases not matched to a gene; V was cut back by 5 bases and J by 10 bases. The chain's CDR3 is CASSGQGPTMPYTF. In nucleotides, the CDR3 is TGTGCCAGCAGTGGACAGGGGCCAACTATGCCCTACACCTTC.

The CDR3 sequence: CASSVNPGSLSGNTIYF. The CDR3 nucleotides read TGTGCCAGCAGCGTAAACCCGGGATCTTTGTCTGGAAACACCATATATTTT. The J gene is TRBJ1-3, the V gene TRBV5-5; D is uncertain. The CDR3 has 17 amino acids. The germline CDR1 and CDR2 sequences are SGHKS and YYEKEE (reference sequence). Trimming removed 4 bases at V and 1 base at J, with 18 bases between.

This chain joins TRBV9 and TRBJ2-6; D gene ambiguous. Germline V lookup: CDR1 SGDLS, CDR2 YYNGEE. The V end lost 4 bases, the J end lost 1 base, and 6 bases lay between the germline ends. The CDR3 spans 14 residues. The chain's CDR3 is CASSPASGANVLTF. The CDR3 region has the DNA TGTGCCAGCAGCCCCGCGTCTGGGGCCAACGTCCTGACTTTC. Filled out from reference TRBV9 and TRBJ2-6, the complete variable domain reads DSGVTQTPKHLITATGQRVTLRCSPRSGDLSVYWYQQSLDQGLQFLIQYYNGEERAKGNILERFSAQQFPDLHSELNLSSLELGDSALYFCASSPASGANVLTFGAGSRLTVL.

The genes are TRBV10-1 and TRBJ2-7; possibly TRBD1 for D (7 bases). This CDR3 spans 16 amino acids. The V gene's germline CDR1 is WNHNN and CDR2 SYGVQD (reference sequence). V was pared by 0 bases and J by 4 bases, with 16 bases between. The CDR3 region is CASSESGGGGSYEQYF. The CDR3 bases are TGCGCCAGCAGTGAGTCTGGCGGAGGGGGCTCTTACGAGCAGTACTTC.

The chain carries TRBV5-6 and TRBJ2-7; 7 positions match TRBD2. V shed 4 bases, J shed 3 bases, and the junction held 13 bases outside the gene matches. The CDR3 totals 16 residues. Germline CDR1 SGHDT, CDR2 YYEEEE. The CDR3: CASSPGGRHSFYEQYF. The DNA of the CDR3 is TGTGCCAGCAGCCCCGGGGGGAGGCACTCTTTCTACGAGCAGTACTTC.

This clone has a handful of counts. The chain's CDR3 is CASSQAGAGNTIYF. CDR3 DNA: TGCGCCAGCAGCCAAGCAGGGGCTGGAAACACCATATATTTT. V gene TRBV4-1 combines with J gene TRBJ1-3; TRBD1 might be the D (6 bases). V was trimmed by 1 base and J by 2 bases, leaving 6 bases between them. The CDR3 spans 14 residues. Germline values: CDR1 MGHRA, CDR2 YSYEKL.

The V gene is TRBV5-6, the J gene TRBJ2-7; D gene ambiguous. Germline CDR1 reads SGHDT; CDR2 reads YYEEEE. This CDR3 has 11 amino acids. The V end lost 4 bases, the J end lost 4 bases, and 6 bases lay between the germline ends. The CDR3 region is CASSTVYEQYF. The CDR3 DNA follows: TGTGCCAGCAGCACGGTGTACGAGCAGTACTTC.

The V gene is TRBV7-9, the J gene TRBJ1-2; D ambiguous. CDR1 and CDR2 (germline): SEHNR, FQNEAQ (reference sequence). Between the trimmed V and J ends, which lost 8 bases and 2 bases, there was a span of 15 bases. The CDR3 loop spans 14 amino acids. This CDR3 is CASSRRNVNYGYTF. In DNA form, the CDR3 reads TGTGCCAGCTCGCGGAGGAACGTCAACTATGGCTACACCTTC.

The chain is built from TRBV19 and TRBJ2-1; TRBD2 matches 11 bases. V dropped 3 bases and J dropped 5; count of bases not matched to a gene: 9. CDR1 is LNHDA, CDR2 SQIVND, per germline (reference sequence). The CDR3 is made up of 17 amino acids. The CDR3 DNA reads TGTGCCAGTAGTATCAGACACGGACTAGCGGGCGACAATGAGCAGTTCTTC. It translates to CASSIRHGLAGDNEQFF.

V gene TRBV12-5 combines with J gene TRBJ1-2, with 8 positions matching TRBD1. The CDR3 has 14 residues. Germline V lookup: CDR1 LGHNT, CDR2 FRNRAP. V was clipped by 1 base and J by 2 bases; unmatched bases: 0. The DNA for the CDR3 is TGTGCTAGTGGTTTGGGGACAGGGAACTATGGCTACACCTTC. Protein sequence: CASGLGTGNYGYTF.

V gene TRBV19 combines with J gene TRBJ2-7; D is possibly TRBD2 (6 bases). Per the germline V gene, CDR1 is LNHDA and CDR2 is SQIVND (reference sequence). Trimming stripped 5 bases from V and 4 bases from J, with 12 bases between. The length of the CDR3 is 13 residues. CDR3 protein: CASSPEGRYEQYF. The CDR3 DNA reads as TGTGCCAGTAGTCCGGAGGGCCGGTACGAGCAGTACTTC.

CDR3 coding DNA: TGTGCCAGCAGCTCGGGACTAGCGGGAGCCCCGTACTTC. Translated: CASSSGLAGAPYF. The rearrangement joins TRBV11-2 to TRBJ2-7; 14 bases map to TRBD2. Trimming at V came to 4 bases and at J to 12 bases, leaving 5 bases not matched to a gene. From germline, CDR1 is SGHAT and CDR2 FQNNGV. The CDR3 has 13 residues.

V and J are TRBV10-3 and TRBJ1-1; tentative D call: TRBD1 (5 bases). Germline CDR1 and CDR2: ENHRY and SYGVKD. The CDR3 spans 13 residues. V shed 9 bases and J shed 3 bases, with 14 bases lying between them. Here the CDR3 reads CAIRRQGDTEAFF. Written as DNA, the CDR3 is TGTGCCATTAGGCGGCAGGGTGACACTGAAGCTTTCTTT.

A note on this clone: Germline and junction disagree at one end, which may indicate a read error. The rearrangement joins TRBV10-3 to TRBJ2-5; possible D gene TRBD1, 6 bases. CDR3 length: 15 residues. Germline V gives CDR1 ENHRY, CDR2 SYGVKD. CDR3 in amino acids: CAISEAQGGQETRYF. For the CDR3, the DNA is TGTGCCATCAGTGAGGCACAGGGTGGGCAAGAGACCCGGTACTTC.

V usage is TRBV5-1 and J usage is TRBJ1-1; D is ambiguous. Trimming pared 3 bases from V and 1 base from J, leaving 13 bases between. CDR1 is SGHRS, CDR2 YFSETQ, per germline. The CDR3 has 15 residues. CDR3 amino acids: CASSYEYRENTEAFF. As DNA, the CDR3 is TGCGCCAGCAGCTATGAATATCGCGAGAACACTGAAGCTTTCTTT.

The rearrangement links TRBV6-1 to TRBJ2-3, with TRBD2 matching over 10 bases. CDR1 is MNHNS and CDR2 is SASEGT in the germline V gene. The CDR3 contains 16 residues. V trimming: 4 bases; J trimming: 2 bases; junction bases outside the gene matches: 6. The DNA of the CDR3 is TGTGCCAGCAGTGCCCTAGCGGGAGCGGACACAGATACGCAGTATTTT. Protein: CASSALAGADTDTQYF.

The gene calls are TRBV7-9 and TRBJ2-1; D might be TRBD1 (7 bases). The V gene's germline CDR1 is SEHNR and CDR2 FQNEAQ (reference sequence). Trimming shortened V by 2 bases and J by 0 bases, and 17 bases separated the two germline ends. This CDR3 comprises 18 residues. The CDR3 here is CASSLISGGTGSYNEQFF. In DNA, the CDR3 is TGTGCCAGCAGCTTAATCTCAGGGGGGACTGGCTCCTACAATGAGCAGTTCTTC.

The genes are TRBV27 and TRBJ2-2; D is possibly TRBD1 (6 bases). Trimming stripped 6 bases from V and 0 bases from J, with 8 bases between. This CDR3 has 14 amino acids. Germline values: CDR1 MNHEY, CDR2 SMNVEV (reference sequence). CDR3 amino acids: CASRDRANTGELFF. The CDR3 region has the DNA TGTGCCAGCAGGGACAGAGCGAACACCGGGGAGCTGTTTTTT.

The chain links TRBV6-5 to TRBJ2-3; D call uncertain. The germline CDR1 and CDR2 sequences are MNHEY and SVGAGI. CDR3 length equals 13 residues. The V and J ends lost 7 bases and 1 base respectively, with 9 bases between them. CDR3 loop: CASKAAGTDTQYF. Here the CDR3 DNA reads TGTGCCAGCAAGGCGGCGGGCACAGATACGCAGTATTTT.

The chain has TRBV5-6 and TRBJ1-1, with D tentatively TRBD1 (5 bases). Germline CDR1 reads SGHDT; CDR2 reads YYEEEE. The V end was cut by 0 bases, the J end by 4 bases, with 10 bases between. CDR3 length: 14 amino acids. This chain's CDR3 is CASSLGGASTEAFF. CDR3 coding DNA: TGTGCCAGCAGCTTGGGTGGGGCGAGCACTGAAGCTTTCTTT.

The V and J genes are TRBV6-1 and TRBJ2-7; TRBD2 aligns across 8 bases. With V trimmed by 4 bases and J by 7 bases, 6 bases remained unmatched. CDR1 is MNHNS and CDR2 is SASEGT in the germline V gene. The CDR3 consists of 13 residues. CDR3 DNA: TGTGCCAGCAGTGGGACTAGCCGACGGGAGCAGTACTTC. This gives the protein CASSGTSRREQYF.

The V call is TRBV19, the J call TRBJ2-6, with 7 positions matching TRBD2. Per the germline V gene, CDR1 is LNHDA and CDR2 is SQIVND (reference sequence). V dropped 5 bases and J dropped 0; count of bases not matched to a gene: 4. This CDR3 comprises 16 residues. In nucleotides, the CDR3 is TGTGCCAGTAGTCGGAAGCGGGACTCTGGGGCCAACGTCCTGACTTTC. Amino acid sequence: CASSRKRDSGANVLTF.

This clone came up once. The CDR3 DNA is TGTGCCTGGTTGGACAGGGCGGCCGGGGAGCTGTTTTTT. This codes for CAWLDRAAGELFF. The chain couples TRBV30 to TRBJ2-2; TRBD1 matches at 8 bases. This CDR3 is built from 13 residues. V lost 5 bases, J lost 6 bases, and 5 bases stayed unmatched. Germline CDR1 GTSNPN, CDR2 SVGIG (reference sequence).

The chain has TRBV15 and TRBJ2-1; 12 positions agree with TRBD2. Germline V lookup: CDR1 LNHNV, CDR2 YYDKDF (reference sequence). J gave up 3 bases and V 1 base, and 7 bases lay outside the gene matches. This CDR3 has 18 amino acids. The CDR3 nucleotides are TGTGCCACCAGCAGAGTAATCCCGGGACTAGCGGGCTACAATGAGCAGTTCTTC. It codes for CATSRVIPGLAGYNEQFF.